This T cell receptor beta chain was profiled in a study of cytomegalovirus exposure and HLA in healthy donors. Note on this clone: The target antigen is unknown.

Likely unrecorded immune exposures existed in these nominally healthy donors. Study conclusions and caveats: It was about 180 TCR beta chains that were listed as cytomegalovirus-associated. As confirmed in vitro, three CMV-associated chains were specific for CMV antigens.

The PCR used 60 Vbeta and 13 Jbeta primers. Profiling relied on immunoSEQ multiplex PCR, and the TCRdb table lists in-frame clones only, not all of them. The top ten hold approximately 3% of the sample, which has over 90,000 clones, about four fifths seen once. The sequence came from a female donor in good health and CMV-seropositive. Source material: PBMCs.

In DNA, the CDR3 is TGTGCCTGGAGTGTAGGGGGGGGAAGTGACATTCAGTACTTC. Protein: CAWSVGGGSDIQYF. The genes are TRBV30 and TRBJ2-4; D may be TRBD2 (7 bases). Germline V gives CDR1 GTSNPN, CDR2 SVGIG (reference sequence). The V end lost 0 bases, the J end lost 8 bases, and 14 bases lay between the germline ends. The length of the CDR3 is 14 residues.